The sequence of this TCR beta chain was determined in a study of blood T cell repertoires in COVID-19. Symptom resolution, clearance, or two negative PCRs marked the recovered donors of Cohort 3. Sequenced by immunoSEQ multiplex PCR; TCRdb stores in-frame clones only, minus some. Of 350,000 to 450,000 clones in the sample, roughly four fifths are singletons; the top ten hold less than 6%. A single count supports this clone. This CDR3 has 16 residues. Per germline, CDR1 SGHRS and CDR2 YFSETQ. Trimming cost V 1 base and J 4 bases, with 15 bases left between them. Sequenced: PBMCs or T cells enriched from blood (not recorded which). V is TRBV5-1 and J is TRBJ1-5; no firm D call. This receptor was taken from a woman aged 45-60 years who had recovered from COVID-19. This CDR3 reads CASSLPRELRNQPQHF. CDR3 sequence (DNA): TGCGCCAGCAGCTTGCCGAGGGAACTTAGGAATCAGCCCCAGCATTTT. The whole variable domain, remainder taken from reference TRBV5-1 and TRBJ1-5, is KAGVTQTPRYLIKTRGQQVTLSCSPISGHRSVSWYQQTPGQGLQFLFEYFSETQRNKGNFPGRFSGRQFSNSRSEMNVSTLELGDSALYLCASSLPRELRNQPQHFGDGTRLSIL.